These 32 T cell receptor beta chains were sequenced from one sample in a study of blood T cell repertoires in COVID-19. Using immunoSEQ multiplex PCR, the repertoire was profiled, and TCRdb retains in-frame clones only, with some absent. The sample consists of a few hundred thousand clones, 80% to 90% of them appearing once. Sequencing was carried out using PBMCs or T cells enriched from blood (not recorded which). These receptors were taken from a man aged 30 to 45 who had recovered from COVID-19.

The V gene is TRBV5-1, the J gene TRBJ2-2; maybe TRBD2 (5 bases). The V gene lost 1 base and the J gene lost 1 base, with 8 bases spanning the gap. CDR1 SGHRS and CDR2 YFSETQ come from the germline V gene. There are 15 residues in the CDR3. CDR3 coding DNA: TGCGCCAGCAGCTTGACGGGGAGGAACACCGGGGAGCTGTTTTTT. Translating gives CASSLTGRNTGELFF.

This sequence joins TRBV6-5 and TRBJ1-5, with 7 bases aligning to TRBD1. Germline V CDR1 and CDR2: MNHEY, SVGAGI. The CDR3 is 16 residues long. With V trimmed by 3 bases and J by 11 bases, 16 bases remained unmatched. The CDR3, as DNA: TGTGCCAGCAGTTATACCTTCAGGGACAGCCAATCAGCCCAGCATTTT. Protein sequence: CASSYTFRDSQSAQHF.

The chain uses TRBV10-3 and TRBJ1-1; D remains unclear. V gave up 2 bases and J gave up 7 bases, with 14 bases separating them. The germline gives CDR1 ENHRY, CDR2 SYGVKD. The CDR3 has 14 residues. This CDR3 is CAISEPALVLEAFF. The CDR3 DNA sequence: TGTGCCATCAGTGAGCCCGCCCTTGTACTTGAAGCTTTCTTT.

The V call is TRBV9, the J call TRBJ1-3; 7 nucleotides align to TRBD1. The CDR3 loop spans 17 amino acids. J gave up 0 bases and V 0 bases, and 6 bases lay outside the gene matches. Germline V gives CDR1 SGDLS, CDR2 YYNGEE. CDR3 region: CASSVGGQSYSGNTIYF. CDR3 nucleotide sequence: TGTGCCAGCAGCGTAGGGGGACAGTCCTACTCTGGAAACACCATATATTTT.

This chain uses TRBV3-1 (or the pseudogene TRBV3-2) with TRBJ1-2; no clear D. V was shortened by 0 bases and J by 0 bases, with 17 bases between the two germline ends. CDR3 length: 18 amino acids. Germline V lookup: CDR1 LGHDT, CDR2 YNNKEL (reference sequence). Written as DNA, the CDR3 is TGTGCCAGCAGCCAAGAAGGAAAGGTCAGCGGAACTAACTATGGCTACACCTTC. The encoded protein is CASSQEGKVSGTNYGYTF.

V gene TRBV25-1 combines with J gene TRBJ1-6; D unclear. V was trimmed by 3 bases and J by 0 bases, leaving 6 bases between them. From germline, CDR1 is MGHDK and CDR2 SYGVNS. The CDR3 consists of 15 residues. As DNA, the CDR3 is TGTGCCAGCAGTGATTCCAGCTCCTATAATTCACCCCTCCACTTT. Its translation: CASSDSSSYNSPLHF.

The V call is TRBV3-1 (or the pseudogene TRBV3-2), the J call TRBJ1-1; 9 nucleotides line up with TRBD1. The germline V gene has CDR1 LGHDT and CDR2 YNNKEL (reference sequence). V shed 1 base, J shed 6 bases, and the junction held 6 bases outside the gene matches. This CDR3 contains 15 residues. The CDR3 spells CASSQVVQGAPEAFF. In DNA form, the CDR3 reads TGTGCCAGCAGCCAAGTCGTACAGGGGGCCCCTGAAGCTTTCTTT.

Regarding this clone: Other nucleotide sequences in the sample specify the same CDR3. The chain has TRBV5-1 and TRBJ2-7, with 9 bases matching TRBD2. The germline gives CDR1 SGHRS, CDR2 YFSETQ. The V segment lost 2 bases and the J segment 6 bases; nucleotides outside the gene matches: 6. The CDR3 is made up of 14 amino acids. The CDR3 DNA follows: TGCGCCAGCAGCTTTGGGGCGCGGGGGGGCGAGCAGTACTTC. Translation gives CASSFGARGGEQYF.

The gene calls are TRBV7-9 and TRBJ2-7; TRBD1 is a possible D gene (6 bases). The V end was cut by 3 bases, the J end by 4 bases, with 10 bases between. The CDR3 is made up of 13 amino acids. CDR1 is SEHNR and CDR2 is FQNEAQ in the germline V gene (reference sequence). The CDR3 loop reads CASSFLQGYEQYF. The CDR3, as DNA: TGTGCCAGCAGCTTTCTGCAGGGGTACGAGCAGTACTTC. Full variable domain (outside the CDR3, taken from reference TRBV7-9 and TRBJ2-7): DTGVSQNPRHKITKRGQNVTFRCDPISEHNRLYWYRQTLGQGPEFLTYFQNEAQLEKSRLLSDRFSAERPKGSFSTLEIQRTEQGDSAMYLCASSFLQGYEQYFGPGTRLTVT.

This clone was observed many times. DNA for the CDR3: TGTGCCAGCAGTTACTCCGGGGGGGAGGGAAAAGATACGCAGTATTTT. This encodes CASSYSGGEGKDTQYF. The chain has TRBV6-5 and TRBJ2-3, with 8 bases lining up with TRBD2. Germline V gene lookup returns CDR1 MNHEY and CDR2 SVGAGI. The CDR3 runs 16 residues. Trimming took 0 bases from V and 5 from J; bases not matched to a gene: 7.

The rearrangement uses TRBV4-3 and TRBJ1-2; D call uncertain. The germline V gene encodes CDR1 LGHNA and CDR2 YSLEER. This CDR3 contains 16 residues. Deletions cut 0 bases from V and 4 bases from J, with 15 bases between. The CDR3 protein is CASSQDQTGRGYGYTF. In DNA form, the CDR3 reads TGCGCCAGCAGCCAAGATCAAACTGGCCGCGGCTATGGCTACACCTTC.

This chain links TRBV10-3 with TRBJ2-1; 9 bases map to TRBD2. The CDR3 sequence is 13 residues long. CDR1 and CDR2 from the germline V gene are ENHRY and SYGVKD. The trim removed 8 bases at V and 2 bases at J, leaving 1 base unmatched. CDR3 DNA sequence: TGTGCCATCGGCGGGGGGGCCTACAATGAGCAGTTCTTC. Its translation: CAIGGGAYNEQFF.

With regard to this clone: The junction differs from germline at one of its ends, possibly a read error. The rearrangement joins TRBV2 to TRBJ1-2; TRBD1 matches at 7 bases. Germline V gene lookup returns CDR1 SNHLY and CDR2 FYNNEI. There are 14 residues in the CDR3. The CDR3 region is CASKSASTGNPPSF. In DNA form, the CDR3 reads TGTGCCAGCAAGTCAGCATCGACAGGGAATCCCCCTTCGTTC.

The rearrangement joins TRBV28 to TRBJ2-5, with TRBD1 matching 11 bases. CDR1 is MDHEN, CDR2 SYDVKM, per germline. Unmatched junction bases numbered 9, after V lost 10 bases and J lost 5 bases. CDR3 length: 14 residues. For the CDR3, the DNA is TGTGCCACCATGGACAGGGGGCACGTTGAGACCCAGTACTTC. Translated, it gives CATMDRGHVETQYF.

This sequence joins TRBV28 and TRBJ2-7, with D perhaps TRBD1 (6 bases). The CDR3 totals 13 residues. V lost 6 bases and J lost 2, with 11 bases in between. Germline-derived CDR1 and CDR2 are MDHEN and SYDVKM. In nucleotides, the CDR3 is TGTGCCAGCAGCTCCCACAGGGCCTACGAGCAGTACTTC. Encoded protein: CASSSHRAYEQYF.

The genes are TRBV5-6 and TRBJ1-5; TRBD1 agrees at 10 bases. From germline, CDR1 is SGHDT and CDR2 YYEEEE. V lost 4 bases, J lost 0 bases, and 10 bases stayed unmatched. This CDR3 spans 18 amino acids. As DNA, the CDR3 is TGTGCCAGCAGCCTGGGGACAGGGGACGTAATTAGCAATCAGCCCCAGCATTTT. It is translated as CASSLGTGDVISNQPQHF.

The chain has TRBV27 and TRBJ2-3; TRBD1 aligns across 7 bases. Germline CDR1 MNHEY, CDR2 SMNVEV (reference sequence). Unmatched junction bases numbered 21, after V lost 6 bases and J lost 0 bases. This CDR3 is 20 amino acids long. This CDR3 is CASRLVGGGTGENSTDTQYF. The CDR3 bases are TGTGCCAGCAGGTTAGTTGGGGGTGGTACAGGGGAGAATAGCACAGATACGCAGTATTTT.

This chain links TRBV5-1 with TRBJ2-7; no reliable D call. The CDR3 totals 13 residues. V was pared by 1 base and J by 1 base, with 6 bases between. Germline V gene lookup returns CDR1 SGHRS and CDR2 YFSETQ. This CDR3 is CASSLSPSYEQYF. The CDR3 bases are TGCGCCAGCAGCTTGAGCCCTTCCTACGAGCAGTACTTC.

V usage is TRBV9 and J usage is TRBJ2-2, with 8 bases aligning to TRBD1. The CDR3 contains 16 residues. Germline CDR1 reads SGDLS; CDR2 reads YYNGEE. V trimming: 6 bases; J trimming: 3 bases; junction bases outside the gene matches: 10. The CDR3 DNA reads as TGTGCCAGCACCGGACAGGGTCGTTTGGACACCGGGGAGCTGTTTTTT. Protein product: CASTGQGRLDTGELFF.

As for this clone: Other DNA sequences in the same sample also yield this CDR3. The chain links TRBV14 to TRBJ2-7; D remains unclear. V was clipped by 0 bases and J by 1 base, with 7 bases between them. The CDR3 sequence is 14 residues long. Germline values: CDR1 SGHDN, CDR2 FVKESK. The CDR3 DNA reads TGTGCCAGCAGCCAAGATCTGGCATCCTACGAGCAGTACTTC. It specifies CASSQDLASYEQYF.

V gene TRBV11-2 combines with J gene TRBJ1-2; 10 nucleotides match TRBD1. CDR3 length equals 15 residues. Germline V gives CDR1 SGHAT, CDR2 FQNNGV. Trimming took 0 bases from V and 6 from J; bases not matched to a gene: 4. The CDR3 loop is CASSLERQGADGYTF. As DNA, the CDR3 is TGTGCCAGCAGCTTAGAAAGACAGGGGGCGGATGGCTACACCTTC.

The V call is TRBV5-1, the J call TRBJ2-7, with D maybe TRBD2 (6 bases). Between the trimmed V and J ends, which lost 2 bases and 6 bases, there was a span of 15 bases. The CDR3 has 14 amino acids. Germline V gene sequence: CDR1 SGHRS, CDR2 YFSETQ. CDR3 in amino acids: CASSFFLQEGEQYF. The DNA for the CDR3 is TGCGCCAGCAGCTTCTTTCTACAGGAGGGCGAGCAGTACTTC.

The CDR3 DNA is TGCGCCAGCAGCTCTAGTACGAACACTGAAGCTTTCTTT. Its translation: CASSSSTNTEAFF. The gene calls are TRBV5-1 and TRBJ1-1; the D is unclear. Germline values: CDR1 SGHRS, CDR2 YFSETQ. The CDR3 is made up of 13 amino acids. Trimming pared 3 bases from V and 1 base from J, leaving 7 bases between.

This chain uses TRBV25-1 with TRBJ1-2; D is possibly TRBD1 (6 bases). There are 15 residues in the CDR3. Germline CDR1 is MGHDK and CDR2 is SYGVNS. V lost 5 bases, J lost 0 bases, and 13 bases lay in between. The chain's CDR3 is CASSQTGGSNYGYTF. The CDR3 coding sequence is TGTGCCAGCAGTCAGACAGGAGGATCTAACTATGGCTACACCTTC.

V usage is TRBV19 and J usage is TRBJ1-2, with D uncertain. The germline gives CDR1 LNHDA, CDR2 SQIVND (reference sequence). The CDR3 is 15 amino acids. V shed 4 bases and J shed 1 base, with 13 bases lying between them. CDR3 in DNA: TGTGCCAGTAGTACCTACCAGGTGGGTAACTATGGCTACACCTTC. This gives the protein CASSTYQVGNYGYTF.

The chain couples TRBV9 to TRBJ1-5; TRBD1 might be the D (5 bases). Germline values: CDR1 SGDLS, CDR2 YYNGEE. The CDR3 is 14 residues long. Trimming took off 3 bases at V and 5 bases at J, with 12 bases between the two ends. The CDR3 here is CASSGNAGDQPQHF. CDR3 DNA sequence: TGTGCCAGCAGCGGAAATGCGGGGGATCAGCCCCAGCATTTT. Full variable domain (remainder filled in from reference TRBV9 and TRBJ1-5): DSGVTQTPKHLITATGQRVTLRCSPRSGDLSVYWYQQSLDQGLQFLIQYYNGEERAKGNILERFSAQQFPDLHSELNLSSLELGDSALYFCASSGNAGDQPQHFGDGTRLSIL.

The rearrangement links TRBV6-4 to TRBJ2-1; 10 bases are a match to TRBD2. Trimming cost V 5 bases and J 6 bases; bases outside gene matches: 10. From germline, CDR1 is MRHNA and CDR2 SNTAGT. The CDR3 spans 16 residues. CDR3 coding DNA: TGTGCCAGCAGTCCGGTCCAGCGGGGGGGCCTCAATGAGCAGTTCTTC. Amino acids: CASSPVQRGGLNEQFF.

The chain links TRBV13 to TRBJ2-1; 10 bases map to TRBD2. The CDR3 is made up of 14 amino acids. CDR1 is PRHDT and CDR2 is FYEKMQ in the germline V gene (reference sequence). Unmatched junction bases numbered 7, after V lost 7 bases and J lost 7 bases. The CDR3 DNA reads as TGTGCCAGCATAAGCGGGGGGGCCGGGAATGAGCAGTTCTTC. This gives the protein CASISGGAGNEQFF.

This chain uses TRBV19 with TRBJ1-1; TRBD1 matches at 8 bases. The germline gives CDR1 LNHDA, CDR2 SQIVND (reference sequence). V trimming: 2 bases; J trimming: 2 bases; junction bases outside the gene matches: 10. CDR3 length equals 17 residues. CDR3 loop: CASSITGGRAGNTEAFF. The CDR3 DNA follows: TGTGCCAGTAGTATAACAGGGGGTAGAGCAGGCAACACTGAAGCTTTCTTT.

The chain recombines TRBV9 with TRBJ2-3; 11 bases are a match to TRBD2. V shed 3 bases, J shed 5 bases, and the junction held 11 bases outside the gene matches. The CDR3 length is 17 residues. In germline, CDR1 is SGDLS, CDR2 YYNGEE. CDR3 DNA: TGTGCCAGCAGCGACATTATAGCGGGGGGGCCAATAGATACGCAGTATTTT. It is translated as CASSDIIAGGPIDTQYF.

The CDR3 spells CASSASRGTGGYEQYF. CDR3 sequence (DNA): TGTGCCAGCAGTGCCTCCCGTGGGACAGGGGGCTACGAGCAGTACTTC. V and J are TRBV27 and TRBJ2-7; 11 bases line up with TRBD1. Trimming cost V 5 bases and J 3 bases; bases outside gene matches: 9. CDR1 is MNHEY, CDR2 SMNVEV, per germline (reference sequence). The CDR3 length is 16 residues.

This clone was recorded once. The rearrangement joins TRBV27 to TRBJ2-7; 13 bases line up with TRBD2. Per the germline V gene, CDR1 is MNHEY and CDR2 is SMNVEV (reference sequence). CDR3 length: 15 residues. V shed 6 bases and J 2 bases; nucleotides not matched to a gene: 4. The CDR3 DNA follows: TGTGCCAGCAGGGCCGGGACTAGCGGGACCTACGAGCAGTACTTC. Its protein is CASRAGTSGTYEQYF.